The next 28 T cell receptor beta chains were all read from a single sample in a study of blood T cell repertoires in COVID-19. Libraries were prepared by immunoSEQ multiplex PCR; TCRdb keeps only in-frame clonotypes and omits some of them. The profile shows 60,000 or so clones, 60% to 85% of them singletons. Sample: peripheral blood. All receptors derive from a human donor in a cohort sampled during active COVID-19.

V is TRBV6-6 and J is TRBJ1-5; D possibly corresponds to TRBD1 (5 bases). The germline CDR1 and CDR2 sequences are MNHNY and SVGAGI (reference sequence). The CDR3 extends over 14 amino acids. Trimming removed 2 bases at V and 7 bases at J, with 12 bases between. CDR3 bases: TGTGCCAGCAGTTACCTGACAGTTGGCCAGCCCCAGCATTTT. This gives the protein CASSYLTVGQPQHF.

The chain couples TRBV6-5 to TRBJ1-3; 8 bases agree with TRBD1. The CDR3 contains 15 residues. CDR1 is MNHEY and CDR2 is SVGAGI in the germline V gene. Trimming took 7 bases from V and 1 from J; bases not matched to a gene: 6. As DNA, the CDR3 is TGTGCCAGCAAGACAGACAGGGGTTCTGGAAACACCATATATTTT. Protein sequence: CASKTDRGSGNTIYF.

The gene calls are TRBV28 and TRBJ1-1; no definite D call. The V end lost 8 bases, the J end lost 1 base, and 8 bases lay between the germline ends. The CDR3 runs 12 residues. In germline, CDR1 is MDHEN, CDR2 SYDVKM. The CDR3 region is CASSRGNTEAFF. The CDR3 DNA sequence: TGTGCCAGCTCACGAGGGAACACTGAAGCTTTCTTT.

The rearrangement joins TRBV28 to TRBJ1-5; no definite D call. CDR3 length equals 15 residues. Germline V gene lookup returns CDR1 MDHEN and CDR2 SYDVKM. V lost 3 bases, J lost 0 bases, and 9 bases lay in between. CDR3 region: CASSLTRHSNQPQHF. DNA for the CDR3: TGTGCCAGCAGTTTGACAAGACATAGCAATCAGCCCCAGCATTTT.

This clone has a handful of counts. The chain uses TRBV5-4 and TRBJ2-3; 10 bases align to TRBD2. V was pared by 4 bases and J by 5 bases, with 7 bases of the junction left unmatched. CDR1 SGHNT and CDR2 YYREEE come from the germline V gene (reference sequence). There are 15 residues in the CDR3. CDR3 amino acids: CASSGLAARGDTQYF. As DNA, the CDR3 is TGTGCCAGCAGCGGACTAGCGGCTCGGGGAGATACGCAGTATTTT.

The chain couples TRBV5-1 to TRBJ2-6; D is uncertain. V lost 4 bases and J lost 2, with 10 bases in between. The CDR3 is made up of 15 amino acids. The germline CDR1 and CDR2 sequences are SGHRS and YFSETQ. The CDR3 DNA is TGCGCCAGCAGCCCCAGGCAGGCTGGGGCCAACGTCCTGACTTTC. Amino acids: CASSPRQAGANVLTF.

This CDR3 is CASSLGLPKETQYF. DNA for the CDR3: TGTGCCAGCTCACTTGGACTACCCAAAGAGACCCAGTACTTC. This chain joins TRBV18 and TRBJ2-5; maybe TRBD2 (6 bases). Trimming removed 4 bases from V and 3 bases from J, with 12 bases in between. This CDR3 comprises 14 residues. CDR1 and CDR2 (germline): KGHSH, LQKENI.

This clone was seen just once. The chain links TRBV7-9 to TRBJ1-1, with 9 bases identical to TRBD1. There are 16 residues in the CDR3. The V segment lost 4 bases and the J segment 4 bases; nucleotides outside the gene matches: 10. The germline V gene has CDR1 SEHNR and CDR2 FQNEAQ (reference sequence). In DNA, the CDR3 is TGTGCCAGCAGCTCATCCGGGACAGGGCCGACCACTGAAGCTTTCTTT. Its translation: CASSSSGTGPTTEAFF.

This clone was detected once. The rearrangement uses TRBV20-1 and TRBJ2-7; D is perhaps TRBD2 (5 bases). Trimming cost V 7 bases and J 1 base, with 8 bases left between them. Germline V CDR1 and CDR2: DFQATT, SNEGSKA (reference sequence). The CDR3 length is 11 residues. In DNA, the CDR3 is TGCAGTGTGTGGGAGTCCTACGAGCAGTACTTC. Protein: CSVWESYEQYF.

The chain is built from TRBV28 and TRBJ2-7, with D possibly matching TRBD1 (5 bases). Per germline, CDR1 MDHEN and CDR2 SYDVKM. V was trimmed by 6 bases and J by 1 base, leaving 13 bases between them. The CDR3 extends over 14 amino acids. The CDR3 loop reads CASSWSQGSYEQYF. DNA for the CDR3: TGTGCCAGCAGCTGGAGTCAGGGTTCCTACGAGCAGTACTTC.

On this clone: This sequence may be a read error, since a much larger clone differs from it by one base. The chain carries TRBV5-1 and TRBJ2-7; TRBD2 matches at 12 bases. V trimming: 3 bases; J trimming: 0 bases; junction bases outside the gene matches: 1. This CDR3 has 15 amino acids. Germline V lookup: CDR1 SGHRS, CDR2 YFSETQ. The CDR3 reads CASSSTSGSSYEQYF. The CDR3 DNA is TGCGCCAGCAGCTCGACTAGCGGGAGCTCCTACGAGCAGTACTTC.

This chain connects TRBV3-1 (or the pseudogene TRBV3-2) to TRBJ2-5; 12 bases align to TRBD2. CDR1 is LGHDT, CDR2 YNNKEL, per germline (reference sequence). CDR3 size: 17 residues. After removal of 2 bases from V and 5 bases from J, the junction contained 9 bases not matched to a gene. The CDR3 DNA reads as TGTGCCAGCAGCCAACAGGCTAGCGGGGGGGCCTTGGAGACCCAGTACTTC. Its translation is CASSQQASGGALETQYF.

The rearrangement links TRBV7-2 to TRBJ2-7; 12 nucleotides match TRBD2. V shed 6 bases and J 3 bases; nucleotides not matched to a gene: 9. There are 16 residues in the CDR3. The germline CDR1 and CDR2 sequences are SGHTA and FQGNSA. The CDR3 coding sequence is TGTGCCAGCAGTTTCGGACTAGCGGGGACCAACTACGAGCAGTACTTC. This translates into CASSFGLAGTNYEQYF.

This chain joins TRBV27 and TRBJ1-2, with 7 bases lining up with TRBD1. The CDR3 is 13 amino acids. Germline CDR1 and CDR2: MNHEY and SMNVEV (reference sequence). After removal of 2 bases from V and 6 bases from J, the junction contained 3 bases not matched to a gene. This CDR3 reads CASSLRQGNGYTF. The CDR3 DNA reads as TGTGCCAGCAGTTTAAGACAGGGAAATGGCTACACCTTC.

The genes are TRBV2 and TRBJ1-5; 10 positions agree with TRBD1. The germline V gene has CDR1 SNHLY and CDR2 FYNNEI. This CDR3 spans 15 amino acids. Germline trimming cut 5 bases from V and 7 bases from J; bases unmatched to any gene: 8. DNA of the CDR3: TGTGCCAGCAGTCGGGACAGGGGATCAGGACAGCCCCAGCATTTT. It specifies CASSRDRGSGQPQHF.

A note on this clone: Germline and junction disagree at one end, which may indicate a read error. This rearrangement joins TRBV14 to TRBJ2-7; the match to TRBD2 covers 10 bases. CDR1 is SGHDN and CDR2 is FVKESK in the germline V gene. The CDR3 is 11 residues long. The DNA of the CDR3 is TGTGCCAGCAGCCATGGACTAGCGGAGTTCTTC. As protein: CASSHGLAEFF.

V usage is TRBV6-6 and J usage is TRBJ1-2; 9 bases match TRBD1. Germline CDR1 and CDR2: MNHNY and SVGAGI (reference sequence). This CDR3 region has 18 residues. J gave up 2 bases and V 5 bases, and 15 bases lay outside the gene matches. The CDR3 sequence: CASSPTRDRAPGNYGYTF. CDR3 in DNA: TGTGCCAGCAGTCCCACCCGGGACAGGGCGCCTGGGAACTATGGCTACACCTTC.

The chain recombines TRBV5-5 with TRBJ1-1; TRBD1 agrees at 9 bases. The junction had 8 bases not matched to a gene; V was cut back by 0 bases and J by 2 bases. The germline gives CDR1 SGHKS, CDR2 YYEKEE (reference sequence). CDR3 length equals 17 residues. This CDR3 reads CASSLGDPGQGNTEAFF. CDR3 in DNA: TGTGCCAGCAGCTTGGGGGATCCGGGACAGGGAAACACTGAAGCTTTCTTT.

V gene TRBV27 combines with J gene TRBJ2-4, with TRBD2 matching over 7 bases. This CDR3 has 14 residues. V shed 5 bases, J shed 8 bases, and the junction held 9 bases outside the gene matches. The germline gives CDR1 MNHEY, CDR2 SMNVEV (reference sequence). CDR3 sequence reads: CASSPRGIQDIQYF. In DNA, the CDR3 is TGTGCCAGCAGTCCGCGGGGGATTCAGGACATTCAGTACTTC.

This rearrangement joins TRBV9 to TRBJ1-1; the match to TRBD1 covers 9 bases. V was clipped by 0 bases and J by 8 bases; unmatched bases: 17. The germline gives CDR1 SGDLS, CDR2 YYNGEE. This CDR3 has 18 residues. CDR3 amino acids: CASSVGASRTGGSWEAFF. CDR3 DNA: TGTGCCAGCAGCGTAGGGGCCTCCCGTACAGGGGGCAGTTGGGAAGCTTTCTTT.

The chain carries TRBV2 and TRBJ2-7, with 7 bases matching TRBD1. The CDR3 contains 14 residues. Germline V CDR1 and CDR2: SNHLY, FYNNEI. V was clipped by 3 bases and J by 3 bases; unmatched bases: 5. CDR3 in amino acids: CASSEPAGGYEQYF. CDR3 DNA sequence: TGTGCCAGCAGTGAGCCGGCAGGGGGCTACGAGCAGTACTTC.

V is TRBV9 and J is TRBJ1-4, with a tentative D call TRBD1 (6 bases). The CDR3 consists of 16 residues. The germline V gene has CDR1 SGDLS and CDR2 YYNGEE. V lost 0 bases and J 8 bases, leaving 17 bases between the germline ends. The CDR3 loop reads CASSVGPWRTDEKLFF. In nucleotides, the CDR3 is TGTGCCAGCAGCGTAGGGCCGTGGCGGACAGACGAAAAACTGTTTTTT.

This clone was found a few times. CDR3 DNA sequence: TGTGCCAGCATCCCAGGAAGGGGGCTGGACACTGAAGCTTTCTTT. Its protein product is CASIPGRGLDTEAFF. The chain has TRBV6-5 and TRBJ1-1; 7 bases align to TRBD1. From germline, CDR1 is MNHEY and CDR2 SVGAGI. This CDR3 contains 15 residues. V was clipped by 7 bases and J by 3 bases; unmatched bases: 11.

In its sample, this clone was seen once. This chain uses TRBV5-4 with TRBJ2-1, with 10 positions matching TRBD2. The germline V gene has CDR1 SGHNT and CDR2 YYREEE (reference sequence). The J segment lost 1 base and the V segment lost 4 bases, leaving 5 bases of the junction unmatched. The CDR3 runs to 16 residues. The CDR3 DNA follows: TGTGCCAGCAGCATGGAGCGGGGGGGATCCTACAATGAGCAGTTCTTC. It specifies CASSMERGGSYNEQFF.

This chain joins TRBV5-6 and TRBJ1-3, with TRBD1 matching 7 bases. J lost 2 bases, V lost 0 bases, and 8 bases had no gene match. CDR1 and CDR2 from the germline V gene are SGHDT and YYEEEE. CDR3 size: 17 residues. DNA for the CDR3: TGTGCCAGCAGCTTGGAAGGAGGGGGCTTTGCTGGAAACACCATATATTTT. Translating gives CASSLEGGGFAGNTIYF.

The chain couples TRBV7-2 to TRBJ2-6; D might be TRBD2 (5 bases). The V gene lost 5 bases and the J gene lost 0 bases, with 11 bases spanning the gap. CDR3 length: 16 residues. Looked up from germline, CDR1 is SGHTA and CDR2 is FQGNSA. In nucleotides, the CDR3 is TGTGCCAGCAGCCGTCGCGGGCACTCTGGGGCCAACGTCCTGACTTTC. It is translated as CASSRRGHSGANVLTF.

This clone was seen a few times. The chain links TRBV19 to TRBJ1-1, with a possible D match to TRBD1 (5 bases). Trimming stripped 5 bases from V and 1 base from J, with 11 bases between. The V gene's germline CDR1 is LNHDA and CDR2 SQIVND (reference sequence). The CDR3 has 14 residues. CDR3 bases: TGTGCCAGTAGTGAATACGGGGGGAACACTGAAGCTTTCTTT. Translating it yields CASSEYGGNTEAFF.

This clone has only one observation. The chain uses TRBV7-8 and TRBJ2-1; 8 bases fit TRBD2. The V gene's germline CDR1 is SGHVS and CDR2 FQNEAQ. The CDR3 loop spans 16 amino acids. The V and J ends lost 1 base and 0 bases, in that order; junction bases with no gene match: 2. CDR3 region: CASSLESGSSYNEQFF. CDR3 DNA sequence: TGTGCCAGCAGCTTAGAGAGCGGGAGCTCCTACAATGAGCAGTTCTTC.